The table lists the clone carrying this T cell receptor (beta chain) with a few counts. Time point of the sample: pre-sensitization, week 0. Documented treatment: therapeutic diphenylcyclopropenone sensitization with weekly scalp DPC. Germline V lookup: CDR1 SGDLS, CDR2 YYNGEE. This CDR3 is 12 amino acids long. V lost 3 bases and J 6 bases, leaving 9 bases between the germline ends. MiXCR, run by TCRdb on the RACE reads, gives a single entry per CDR3 protein. The data hold approximately 80,000 distinct CDR3 sequences, with 14% observed a single time. This entry is derived from a study of human T cells and chemical hapten exposure.

The sequencing here drew on whole blood, taken in connection with sensitization to the hapten diphenylcyclopropenone (DPC). The sequence derives from a woman between 45 and 65 years old with alopecia areata. Some clones in this sample may be carry-over from other donors' samples. This sequence joins TRBV9 and TRBJ1-2; the D is unclear. CDR3 residues: CASSAPGDGYTF. The DNA for the CDR3 is TGTGCCAGCAGCGCTCCCGGGGATGGCTACACCTTC.